These 14 T cell receptor beta chains originate from one sample sequenced in a study of response to subunit inactivated influenza vaccine. A single record per CDR3 protein comes from TCRdb applying MiXCR to the RT-PCR reads. The sample includes roughly 650,000 distinct CDR3 sequences, 15% to 17% of them seen just once. The sample consisted of PBMCs from blood, taken 12 days after vaccination. The receptors here all came from a man between 45 and 60 years old who received an inactivated influenza vaccine.

There are a few counts of this clonotype. The chain uses TRBV7-9 and TRBJ2-1; weak D call: TRBD2 (6 bases). CDR1 SEHNR and CDR2 FQNEAQ come from the germline V gene (reference sequence). V shed 2 bases and J shed 3 bases, with 14 bases lying between them. The CDR3 covers 16 residues. The CDR3 bases are TGTGCCAGCAGCTTACGAGGTTCGGGAGACTACAATGAGCAGTTCTTC. This gives the protein CASSLRGSGDYNEQFF.

This clonotype was recorded a few times. The rearrangement joins TRBV12-3 or TRBV12-4 to TRBJ2-7, with TRBD1 identical over 7 bases. Unmatched junction bases numbered 11, after V lost 5 bases and J lost 4 bases. This CDR3 is 15 amino acids long. The CDR3 loop is CASSPTGTVPYEQYF. CDR3 nucleotide sequence: TGTGCCAGCAGTCCTACCGGGACAGTCCCTTACGAGCAGTACTTC.

In its sample, this clonotype was seen once. The chain is built from TRBV18 and TRBJ2-2; 9 nucleotides line up with TRBD2. Germline lookup yields CDR1 KGHSH and CDR2 LQKENI. This CDR3 comprises 17 residues. V lost 3 bases, J lost 6 bases, and 11 bases stayed unmatched. The CDR3 DNA reads as TGTGCCAGCTCACCGAGAATAGCGGGAGAAGGCGCCGGGGAGCTGTTTTTT. Encoded protein: CASSPRIAGEGAGELFF.

The chain is built from TRBV20-1 and TRBJ2-1; 7 bases align to TRBD1. The CDR3 runs to 15 residues. After removal of 2 bases from V and 6 bases from J, the junction contained 10 bases not matched to a gene. Germline CDR1 and CDR2: DFQATT and SNEGSKA (reference sequence). The CDR3 DNA reads TGCAGTGCTAGATATCAGGGGGACAAGATCAATGAGCAGTTCTTC. Protein product: CSARYQGDKINEQFF.

Ten or more counts support this clonotype. This rearrangement joins TRBV5-6 to TRBJ1-2; 10 positions match TRBD1. The V gene end was trimmed by 4 bases and the J gene end by 3 bases; junction bases not matched to a gene: 6. Germline CDR1 SGHDT, CDR2 YYEEEE. The CDR3 is made up of 15 amino acids. The CDR3 spells CASSKMTGGYYGYTF. CDR3 sequence (DNA): TGTGCCAGCAGCAAAATGACAGGGGGCTACTATGGCTACACCTTC.

The table lists this clonotype with a few counts. The CDR3 spells CASSYSWGAEREQYF. The CDR3 coding sequence is TGTGCCAGCAGTTACTCGTGGGGGGCCGAGCGGGAGCAGTACTTC. The J gene is TRBJ2-7, the V gene TRBV6-5; D tentatively reads TRBD1 or TRBD2 (6 bases each). The CDR3 contains 15 residues. Germline V gives CDR1 MNHEY, CDR2 SVGAGI. Trimming shortened V by 0 bases and J by 7 bases, and 16 bases separated the two germline ends.

V usage is TRBV6-5 and J usage is TRBJ2-7; D might be TRBD1 (6 bases). The CDR3 contains 11 residues. Trimming shortened V by 7 bases and J by 9 bases, and 13 bases separated the two germline ends. Per the germline V gene, CDR1 is MNHEY and CDR2 is SVGAGI. Here the CDR3 reads CASTQGPAQYF. In nucleotides, the CDR3 is TGTGCCAGCACCCAGGGGCCGGCGCAGTACTTC.

The gene calls are TRBV7-9 and TRBJ1-5, with 9 bases aligning to TRBD1. From germline, CDR1 is SEHNR and CDR2 FQNEAQ (reference sequence). CDR3 length equals 16 residues. Trimming cost V 4 bases and J 4 bases; bases outside gene matches: 8. The CDR3 coding sequence is TGTGCCAGCAGCTCGACCACAGGGGGCGCAAATCAGCCCCAGCATTTT. Translating gives CASSSTTGGANQPQHF.

This clonotype was seen a few times. The rearrangement uses TRBV15 and TRBJ2-7; D unclear. In germline, CDR1 is LNHNV, CDR2 YYDKDF (reference sequence). CDR3 length: 13 amino acids. The V end was cut by 2 bases, the J end by 6 bases, with 11 bases between. CDR3 in amino acids: CATSRLGGPEQYF. DNA for the CDR3: TGTGCCACCAGCAGACTGGGTGGGCCCGAGCAGTACTTC.

The V call is TRBV7-2, the J call TRBJ2-7, with 7 positions matching TRBD2. J gave up 0 bases and V 5 bases, and 4 bases lay outside the gene matches. CDR1 SGHTA and CDR2 FQGNSA come from the germline V gene. This CDR3 is 14 amino acids long. In nucleotides, the CDR3 is TGTGCCAGCAGCGCAACTAGCGTCTCCTACGAGCAGTACTTC. Translated, it gives CASSATSVSYEQYF.

The rearrangement links TRBV7-2 to TRBJ2-2; 8 nucleotides line up with TRBD2. The CDR3 has 17 amino acids. After removal of 5 bases from V and 1 base from J, the junction contained 9 bases not matched to a gene. Germline V CDR1 and CDR2: SGHTA, FQGNSA. CDR3 bases: TGTGCCAGCAGCAAAGTCAGCGGGGGCGGGAACACCGGGGAGCTGTTTTTT. This gives the protein CASSKVSGGGNTGELFF. The entire variable domain, with the rest obtained from reference TRBV7-2 and TRBJ2-2, is as follows: GAGVSQSPSNKVTEKGKDVELRCDPISGHTALYWYRQSLGQGLEFLIYFQGNSAPDKSGLPSDRFSAERTGGSVSTLTIQRTQQEDSAVYLCASSKVSGGGNTGELFFGEGSRLTVL.

The rearrangement uses TRBV28 and TRBJ2-4, with D perhaps assigned TRBD1 or TRBD2 (5 bases each). The germline gives CDR1 MDHEN, CDR2 SYDVKM. Trimming left V 1 base short and J 0 bases short, with 13 bases between. The CDR3 has 17 amino acids. The CDR3 DNA sequence: TGTGCCAGCAGTTTATTGAATGAGAGGGGAGCCAAAAACATTCAGTACTTC. Amino acids: CASSLLNERGAKNIQYF.

The J gene is TRBJ2-1, the V gene TRBV9; D is perhaps TRBD1 (5 bases). CDR3 length equals 14 residues. Deletions cut 0 bases from V and 5 bases from J, with 9 bases between. Germline V CDR1 and CDR2: SGDLS, YYNGEE. The CDR3 region has the DNA TGTGCCAGCAGCGTAGGTGGGGCGAACAATGAGCAGTTCTTC. Translating it yields CASSVGGANNEQFF.

The chain couples TRBV3-1 to TRBJ2-2; D possibly corresponds to TRBD1 (7 bases). Per the germline V gene, CDR1 is LGHDT and CDR2 is YNNKEL (reference sequence). The V end lost 4 bases, the J end lost 7 bases, and 13 bases lay between the germline ends. This CDR3 region has 14 residues. The CDR3 sequence is CASSLAGQNGELFF. CDR3 nucleotide sequence: TGTGCCAGCAGCCTCGCGGGACAGAACGGGGAGCTGTTTTTT.